Each of the 28 T cell receptor beta chains below was sequenced from the same sample in a study of blood T cell repertoires in COVID-19. Method: immunoSEQ multiplex PCR; TCRdb's copy keeps in-frame clones and lacks some. The repertoire holds around 66,000 clones, with approximately 87% as singletons. The sample taken for sequencing was peripheral blood. These receptor sequences come from a man between 60 and 75 years old with acute or convalescent COVID-19.

The gene calls are TRBV10-1 and TRBJ2-3; 8 nucleotides line up with TRBD1. Germline V CDR1 and CDR2: WNHNN, SYGVQD (reference sequence). The CDR3 covers 16 residues. J lost 3 bases, V lost 0 bases, and 5 bases had no gene match. The CDR3 region is CASSESIGQGTDTQYF. For the CDR3, the DNA is TGCGCCAGCAGTGAGTCGATCGGACAGGGAACAGATACGCAGTATTTT.

V usage is TRBV18 and J usage is TRBJ2-7; TRBD1 might be the D (6 bases). The V end was cut by 3 bases, the J end by 5 bases, with 14 bases between. This CDR3 contains 14 residues. The germline V gene has CDR1 KGHSH and CDR2 LQKENI. Here the CDR3 reads CASSPGNRDNEQYF. CDR3 DNA: TGTGCCAGCTCACCGGGGAACAGGGACAACGAGCAGTACTTC.

This clone was seen just once. The rearrangement uses TRBV2 and TRBJ2-2, with 7 bases fitting TRBD2. J gave up 1 base and V 7 bases, and 6 bases lay outside the gene matches. From germline, CDR1 is SNHLY and CDR2 FYNNEI. CDR3 length equals 15 residues. In DNA, the CDR3 is TGTGCCAGCACGGGTTCTAGCGGGAACACCGGGGAGCTGTTTTTT. It encodes CASTGSSGNTGELFF. The full variable domain, in which reference TRBV2 and TRBJ2-2 provide the parts outside the CDR3, is EPEVTQTPSHQVTQMGQEVILRCVPISNHLYFYWYRQILGQKVEFLVSFYNNEISEKSEIFDDQFSVERPDGSNFTLKIRSTKLEDSAMYFCASTGSSGNTGELFFGEGSRLTVL.

There are a few counts of this clone. The rearrangement joins TRBV3-1 (or the pseudogene TRBV3-2) to TRBJ2-3; 9 bases line up with TRBD2. CDR1 is LGHDT and CDR2 is YNNKEL in the germline V gene (reference sequence). V was clipped by 3 bases and J by 4 bases; unmatched bases: 20. The CDR3 runs to 20 residues. CDR3 DNA sequence: TGTGCCAGCAGCCAGAGCAGGTCCCTTAAATGGCGGGGGGGCCCAGATACGCAGTATTTT. Protein: CASSQSRSLKWRGGPDTQYF.

The rearrangement uses TRBV19 and TRBJ2-3; TRBD2 aligns across 8 bases. The trim removed 2 bases at V and 2 bases at J, leaving 12 bases unmatched. The CDR3 sequence is 18 residues long. The germline CDR1 and CDR2 sequences are LNHDA and SQIVND (reference sequence). The CDR3 region is CASSISRDSGESTDTQYF. CDR3 coding DNA: TGTGCCAGTAGTATAAGTCGGGATAGCGGGGAATCCACAGATACGCAGTATTTT.

The gene calls are TRBV5-6 and TRBJ2-7; 14 bases align to TRBD2. Trimming removed 3 bases from V and 3 bases from J; junction bases left unmatched: 5. The CDR3 is 16 residues long. Germline V gene data show CDR1 as SGHDT and CDR2 as YYEEEE. The DNA of the CDR3 is TGTGCCAGCAGCTCGGGGACTAGCGGGAGCCGCTACGAGCAGTACTTC. It encodes CASSSGTSGSRYEQYF. Complete variable domain (other parts from reference TRBV5-6 and TRBJ2-7): DAGVTQSPTHLIKTRGQQVTLRCSPKSGHDTVSWYQQALGQGPQFIFQYYEEEERQRGNFPDRFSGHQFPNYSSELNVNALLLGDSALYLCASSSGTSGSRYEQYFGPGTRLTVT.

This sequence joins TRBV19 and TRBJ1-3; TRBD1 is a possible D gene (6 bases). Germline-derived CDR1 and CDR2 are LNHDA and SQIVND (reference sequence). Trimming left V 5 bases short and J 2 bases short, with 16 bases between. The CDR3 spans 16 residues. The CDR3 DNA reads TGTGCCAGTAGTCTACGATGGACAGTAACTGGAAACACCATATATTTT. This encodes CASSLRWTVTGNTIYF.

The chain couples TRBV29-1 to TRBJ1-1; 10 positions agree with TRBD1. V dropped 6 bases and J dropped 4; count of bases not matched to a gene: 8. The CDR3 sequence is 14 residues long. From germline, CDR1 is SQVTM and CDR2 ANQGSEA. The CDR3 is CSVQTGGAGTEAFF. The CDR3 DNA reads as TGCAGCGTACAGACAGGGGGCGCGGGCACTGAAGCTTTCTTT.

V is TRBV7-2 and J is TRBJ2-3; TRBD2 agrees at 8 bases. The V gene's germline CDR1 is SGHTA and CDR2 FQGNSA. V dropped 6 bases and J dropped 1; count of bases not matched to a gene: 6. This CDR3 region has 15 residues. CDR3 bases: TGTGCCAGCAGAAGCGGGGGCCCCCGCACAGATACGCAGTATTTT. Protein product: CASRSGGPRTDTQYF.

The rearrangement joins TRBV19 to TRBJ2-4; 11 bases align to TRBD2. V lost 3 bases to trimming and J lost 1 base; unmatched junction nucleotides: 8. CDR3 size: 18 residues. Germline CDR1 is LNHDA and CDR2 is SQIVND (reference sequence). The CDR3 sequence: CASSIPTSGVGAKNIQYF. CDR3 in DNA: TGTGCCAGTAGTATCCCGACTAGCGGGGTTGGTGCCAAAAACATTCAGTACTTC.

In this sample, this clone turned up a few times. This rearrangement joins TRBV7-2 to TRBJ1-6; possible D gene TRBD1, 6 bases. V shed 5 bases and J shed 10 bases, with 9 bases lying between them. The CDR3 sequence is 12 residues long. In germline, CDR1 is SGHTA, CDR2 FQGNSA. CDR3 region: CASSIQGSPLHF. In DNA, the CDR3 is TGTGCCAGCAGCATCCAGGGGTCACCCCTCCACTTT.

V gene TRBV12-3 or TRBV12-4 combines with J gene TRBJ2-7; D possibly corresponds to TRBD1 (6 bases). The V gene lost 6 bases and the J gene lost 6 bases, with 15 bases spanning the gap. The CDR3 covers 13 residues. In DNA form, the CDR3 reads TGTGCCAGCAGCGCCCTACAGGGTGGCGAGCAGTACTTC. Translated: CASSALQGGEQYF.

This clone was detected a few times. The rearrangement uses TRBV12-3 or TRBV12-4 and TRBJ1-4, with TRBD1 identical over 7 bases. The CDR3 totals 13 residues. V shed 5 bases, J shed 7 bases, and the junction held 4 bases outside the gene matches. The CDR3 sequence: CASSDRAGEKLFF. The CDR3 DNA reads as TGTGCCAGCAGTGACAGGGCTGGTGAAAAACTGTTTTTT.

DNA for the CDR3: TGTGCCAGCAGCATAGGACAGGTGGATACGCAGTATTTT. It yields the protein CASSIGQVDTQYF. This chain links TRBV9 with TRBJ2-3; 7 nucleotides align to TRBD1. From germline, CDR1 is SGDLS and CDR2 YYNGEE. The trim removed 4 bases at V and 6 bases at J, leaving 5 bases unmatched. The CDR3 is made up of 13 amino acids.

The V and J genes are TRBV2 and TRBJ1-5, with D maybe TRBD1 (5 bases). The CDR3 covers 13 residues. CDR1 SNHLY and CDR2 FYNNEI come from the germline V gene. Trimming cost V 2 bases and J 5 bases, with 7 bases left between them. This chain's CDR3 is CASSELGDQPQHF. CDR3 sequence (DNA): TGTGCCAGCAGTGAACTAGGGGATCAGCCCCAGCATTTT.

Here the CDR3 DNA reads TGTGCCAGCAGCGCCATGGCAGGGCAAGGAAACACCATATATTTT. Translated, it gives CASSAMAGQGNTIYF. The rearrangement joins TRBV2 to TRBJ1-3; D is possibly TRBD1 (5 bases). Germline lookup yields CDR1 SNHLY and CDR2 FYNNEI. V was pared by 6 bases and J by 4 bases, with 16 bases between. This CDR3 spans 15 amino acids.

The J gene is TRBJ1-5, the V gene TRBV6-6; D call uncertain. Germline lookup yields CDR1 MNHNY and CDR2 SVGAGI (reference sequence). The germline V and J ends were trimmed by 8 bases and 5 bases, with 13 bases remaining between them. The CDR3 consists of 13 residues. The DNA for the CDR3 is TGTGCCAGCTGGCGGGGTTACGATCAGCCCCAGCATTTT. Residues: CASWRGYDQPQHF.

CDR3 sequence reads: CASSASTGELFF. The CDR3 nucleotides are TGTGCCAGCTCAGCGTCCACCGGGGAGCTGTTTTTT. V usage is TRBV2 and J usage is TRBJ2-2, with D uncertain. The CDR3 consists of 12 residues. CDR1 SNHLY and CDR2 FYNNEI come from the germline V gene. The V end lost 8 bases, the J end lost 4 bases, and 8 bases lay between the germline ends.

The chain joins TRBV12-3 or TRBV12-4 to TRBJ1-5; D unclear. This CDR3 spans 13 amino acids. Trimming shortened V by 6 bases and J by 0 bases, and 6 bases separated the two germline ends. The CDR3: CASSADSNQPQHF. The CDR3 bases are TGTGCCAGCAGCGCGGATAGCAATCAGCCCCAGCATTTT.

The V and J genes are TRBV13 and TRBJ2-3, with 13 bases fitting TRBD2. The length of the CDR3 is 15 residues. The V gene's germline CDR1 is PRHDT and CDR2 FYEKMQ (reference sequence). With V trimmed by 4 bases and J by 10 bases, 8 bases remained unmatched. CDR3 in amino acids: CASSSPGLAGLSQYF. The DNA of the CDR3 is TGTGCCAGCAGCTCCCCGGGACTAGCGGGGTTATCGCAGTATTTT.

V is TRBV27 and J is TRBJ1-2, with D unclear. This CDR3 has 17 residues. The germline V gene encodes CDR1 MNHEY and CDR2 SMNVEV (reference sequence). V was shortened by 1 base and J by 3 bases, with 18 bases between the two germline ends. CDR3 loop: CASSLFAPTRNDYGYTF. The CDR3 DNA sequence: TGTGCCAGCAGTTTATTTGCCCCGACAAGGAATGACTATGGCTACACCTTC.

J is TRBJ2-5 and V is TRBV7-2; 12 bases fit TRBD2. J gave up 3 bases and V 0 bases, and 2 bases lay outside the gene matches. The CDR3 runs to 16 residues. Germline CDR1 reads SGHTA; CDR2 reads FQGNSA. In DNA form, the CDR3 reads TGTGCCAGCAGCTTAGCGCTAGCGGGGGGGGAAGAGACCCAGTACTTC. Amino acids: CASSLALAGGEETQYF.

The chain recombines TRBV30 with TRBJ1-3; 7 nucleotides align to TRBD1. CDR1 GTSNPN and CDR2 SVGIG come from the germline V gene (reference sequence). J lost 2 bases, V lost 2 bases, and 24 bases had no gene match. The CDR3 runs to 21 residues. The CDR3 protein is CAWSLILLTGTGASTGNTIYF. The CDR3 region has the DNA TGTGCCTGGAGTTTAATTCTCCTGACAGGGACGGGAGCGAGTACTGGAAACACCATATATTTT.

The gene calls are TRBV6-1 and TRBJ1-1; 8 bases align to TRBD1. CDR3 length: 15 residues. V trimming: 1 base; J trimming: 4 bases; junction bases outside the gene matches: 5. CDR1 MNHNS and CDR2 SASEGT come from the germline V gene. The CDR3 DNA is TGTGCCAGCAGTGAAGTCAACAGGGGGGGCACTGAAGCTTTCTTT. Amino acids: CASSEVNRGGTEAFF.

The J gene is TRBJ1-1, the V gene TRBV3-1 (or the pseudogene TRBV3-2), with D hard to call. The CDR3 spans 17 residues. V was pared by 0 bases and J by 1 base, with 15 bases between. The germline V gene has CDR1 LGHDT and CDR2 YNNKEL (reference sequence). The CDR3 DNA is TGTGCCAGCAGCCAAGATCTATATTCTACAGCGAACACTGAAGCTTTCTTT. Its translation: CASSQDLYSTANTEAFF.

The chain carries TRBV30 and TRBJ2-7, with 10 bases identical to TRBD2. V dropped 2 bases and J dropped 5; count of bases not matched to a gene: 9. CDR1 is GTSNPN, CDR2 SVGIG, per germline (reference sequence). The CDR3 length is 15 residues. CDR3 coding DNA: TGTGCCTGGAGTACCGGGACTAGCGCACCTCACGAGCAGTACTTC. It specifies CAWSTGTSAPHEQYF.

V gene TRBV5-1 combines with J gene TRBJ2-1; 10 bases are shared with TRBD2. Per germline, CDR1 SGHRS and CDR2 YFSETQ. The V segment lost 2 bases and the J segment 9 bases; nucleotides outside the gene matches: 8. The CDR3 has 15 amino acids. DNA of the CDR3: TGCGCCAGCAGCTTAGCGGGGGGGCTGTACGGTGAGCAGTTCTTC. It yields the protein CASSLAGGLYGEQFF.

This chain connects TRBV14 to TRBJ1-1; no reliable D call. This CDR3 is 11 amino acids long. Trimming pared 5 bases from V and 2 bases from J, leaving 3 bases between. CDR1 SGHDN and CDR2 FVKESK come from the germline V gene. In DNA, the CDR3 is TGTGCCAGCAGCTTAAACACTGAAGCTTTCTTT. This translates into CASSLNTEAFF. Drawing the rest from reference TRBV14 and TRBJ1-1, the complete variable domain is EAGVTQFPSHSVIEKGQTVTLRCDPISGHDNLYWYRRVMGKEIKFLLHFVKESKQDESGMPNNRFLAERTGGTYSTLKVQPAELEDSGVYFCASSLNTEAFFGQGTRLTVV.